The 7 T cell receptor beta chains in this list originate from one sample, sequenced in a study of T cell changes during pregnancy in multiple sclerosis. Sequencing used immunoSEQ multiplex PCR; TCRdb keeps in-frame clones, though not all of them. Of 50,000 to 55,000 clones listed, about 93% were seen once; the top ten hold 0.5%. The input for sequencing was CD4+ T cells from peripheral blood mononuclear cells, taken in the third trimester of pregnancy. The receptor source for this set is a female donor with multiple sclerosis, enrolled in a pregnancy study.

The gene calls are TRBV7-9 and TRBJ1-6; tentatively, D is TRBD1 (5 bases). Per germline, CDR1 SEHNR and CDR2 FQNEAQ (reference sequence). Trimming stripped 4 bases from V and 0 bases from J, with 10 bases between. This CDR3 spans 16 amino acids. CDR3 in DNA: TGTGCCAGCAGCTCCCGACAGAGCTCCTATAATTCACCCCTCCACTTT. The encoded protein is CASSSRQSSYNSPLHF. The variable domain in full, with the rest retrieved from reference TRBV7-9 and TRBJ1-6, is DTGVSQNPRHKITKRGQNVTFRCDPISEHNRLYWYRQTLGQGPEFLTYFQNEAQLEKSRLLSDRFSAERPKGSFSTLEIQRTEQGDSAMYLCASSSRQSSYNSPLHFGNGTRLTVT.

The chain joins TRBV30 to TRBJ2-7, with 7 positions matching TRBD1. The CDR3 loop spans 15 amino acids. CDR1 is GTSNPN and CDR2 is SVGIG in the germline V gene (reference sequence). Germline trimming cut 0 bases from V and 5 bases from J; bases unmatched to any gene: 10. The chain's CDR3 is CAWSVAGGRRDEQYF. CDR3 DNA: TGTGCCTGGAGTGTAGCAGGGGGACGCCGGGACGAGCAGTACTTC.

This clone was observed a single time. The chain employs TRBV5-6 and TRBJ2-3, with 7 positions matching TRBD2. CDR1 and CDR2 from the germline V gene are SGHDT and YYEEEE. The CDR3 length is 16 residues. V shed 0 bases and J 0 bases; nucleotides not matched to a gene: 4. CDR3 coding DNA: TGTGCCAGCAGCTTGGACGGGGGGTCTAGCACAGATACGCAGTATTTT. Translated, it gives CASSLDGGSSTDTQYF.

The chain recombines TRBV18 with TRBJ2-1; 9 bases are shared with TRBD2. The CDR3 covers 15 residues. V was pared by 4 bases and J by 0 bases, with 1 base of the junction left unmatched. CDR1 KGHSH and CDR2 LQKENI come from the germline V gene. The CDR3 loop is CASSQRGDSYNEQFF. As DNA, the CDR3 is TGTGCCAGCTCACAGCGGGGGGACTCCTACAATGAGCAGTTCTTC.

The chain carries TRBV10-3 and TRBJ2-5, with TRBD1 matching over 9 bases. The germline V gene has CDR1 ENHRY and CDR2 SYGVKD. V was clipped by 7 bases and J by 5 bases; unmatched bases: 8. The CDR3 covers 14 residues. CDR3 sequence (DNA): TGTGCCATCAACAGGGGGCAGGGCAAGGAGACCCAGTACTTC. This codes for CAINRGQGKETQYF.

The CDR3 spells CASSYRGRGTEAFF. The CDR3 nucleotides are TGTGCCAGCAGTTACAGGGGAAGAGGCACTGAAGCTTTCTTT. J is TRBJ1-1 and V is TRBV6-5; the D gene is possibly TRBD1 (5 bases). V lost 2 bases and J 4 bases, leaving 11 bases between the germline ends. This CDR3 contains 14 residues. Per the germline V gene, CDR1 is MNHEY and CDR2 is SVGAGI.

This clone was picked up one time. The chain combines TRBV6-6 with TRBJ1-5; D might be TRBD1 (5 bases). This CDR3 contains 14 residues. Germline V CDR1 and CDR2: MNHNY, SVGAGI (reference sequence). The ends were cut back, 2 bases at V and 2 bases at J, with 7 bases in the middle. The DNA of the CDR3 is TGTGCCAGCAGTTACGGGGCAGGCAATCAGCCCCAGCATTTT. This sequence encodes CASSYGAGNQPQHF.